This note documents a single T cell receptor (beta chain) sequence. What antigen it recognizes has not been identified. No per-base quality is available; no much larger clone lies one base away. At the junction V is shortened by 1 base and J by 1 base, with 13 bases in between. According to the germline V gene, CDR1 reads LGHNA and CDR2 reads YNFKEQ. The CDR3 runs 16 residues from the cysteine to the phenylalanine. The sequence is cut down to CDR3 DNA, 48 bases in frame from base 1. The data stem from a study of persistence of HIV-infected CD4 T cells (TCRdb year 2020). Context from the whole study: CMV- and HIV-1 Gag-responding CD4+ T cells were isolated from ART-treated individuals so that antigen-driven clonal expansion of HIV-1-infected cells could be examined. Suppressive ART had been received by participants for a median of around eight years. Cross-participant TCR cluster analysis included roughly 8 participants for CMV and 6 or 7 participants for Gag. Apart from a couple of participants who underwent leukapheresis at a single time point, peripheral blood samples of up to 180 mL were collected from participants at multiple time points. The clonality of all cells in each sorted population was measured by TCRbeta sequencing, and the clonality of infected cells was measured by proviral sequencing.

Overall results and qualifications from the work: Only a small number of individuals took part in the study, and only a limited range of antigens was tested. A correlation was observed between TCR oligoclonality and proviral oligoclonality within the same sorted populations. Antigen-responding cells were enriched for degenerate expanded CDR3beta sequences, which suggests convergent selection of CD4+ responses to CMV and Gag. Because the TCR analyses were done in bulk, restricting them to just the rare CMV-responding cells that actually carried HIV-1 proviruses was not possible. TCRbeta richness in CMV- and Gag-responding cells was significantly lower than in anti-CD3/anti-CD28-responding cells; CMV-responding cells had higher oligoclonality than CD3/CD28-stimulated and Gag-responding cells.

TCRbeta repertoires were sequenced from genomic DNA with the immunoSEQ hsTCRB assay version 4 in survey mode. Genomic DNA was diluted to 7.5 to 10 ng/uL, and up to 1 ug per sample was used for TCRbeta sequencing. On the authors' methods: Analysis of the TCRbeta data was done in ImmunoSeq Analyzer 3.0, and diversity was computed on productive nucleotide rearrangements. The improved Chao index was used to estimate lower-bound TCR diversity, and the Gini coefficient was used to estimate clonality using the Immunarch R package. Different nucleotide rearrangements encoding the same CDR3beta amino acid sequence were counted as distinct clonotypes. Differential abundance analysis found TCRbeta sequences that were significantly enriched in antigen-responding cells compared with anti-CD3/anti-CD28-activated cells. TCRs were clustered by predicted peptide-MHC specificity with GLIPH2, both within individual participants and across merged participant data sets. TCRdb mirrors the immuneACCESS table, restricted to in-frame sequences. Some clones are absent from its copies; in checked studies, under half trace to an unresolved V gene, and the reason for the others is unknown. V and J calls and clone size follow that table, whereas D and trimming were derived from the DNA. The table for this sample lists approximately 39,000 clones; approximately 78% of them were counted only once. The top ten hold almost 1% of the sample.

Interpreted using the paper, the treatment or condition label stands for: suppressive antiretroviral therapy. A pool of overlapping HIV-1 Gag 15-mer peptides was used at approximately 0.93 ug per peptide per mL for cell stimulation. Memory CD4+ T cells that did not respond, being CD40L-negative, CD69-negative and CD45RO-high, were sorted as memory populations depleted of antigen-responding cells. HIV-1-infected adults in whom suppressive ART had been started during chronic infection were enrolled as participants. For at least 4 years, participants had undetectable plasma HIV-1 RNA, below 50 copies/mL. To be included, a participant needed positive CMV serology and a CD4+ T cell count above 400 cells/uL. Before stimulation, PBMCs were isolated using density centrifugation and depleted of CD8+ T cells. For roughly 20 hours, CD8-depleted PBMCs were stimulated with anti-CD28/CD49d costimulation, a CD40-blocking antibody, and enfuvirtide, which was added to prevent new infections. Cell sorting was performed on a Beckman Coulter MoFlo Legacy or XDP sorter, and dead cells were excluded with propidium iodide. The QIAamp DNA Mini Kit was used for genomic DNA extraction from samples above one million cells, and the Quick-DNA Microprep Kit was used otherwise.

The source material was cultured CD4+ T cells from PBMCs, sampled from a patient who received antiretroviral therapy. The cell subset or site label of this sample denotes: CD40L-CD69- CD45RO-high memory CD4 T cells not responding to Gag peptides. This chain is built from TRBV4-2 and TRBJ1-1; TRBD1 is a possible D gene, resting on 5 matching bases. The clonotype originates from an adult with HIV. The donor label of this sample is uncertain. The DNA sequence is given as TGTGCCAGCAGCCAAGGGCTTAGGACAAGGAACACTGAAGCTTTCTTT. Translated, this is CASSQGLRTRNTEAFF.